This entry is about one TCR beta chain. Its antigen is unidentified. The sample belongs to a study of siplizumab effects on memory and regulatory T cells. Study-level results: Among sequences traceable to unstimulated CD4+ memory cells, alloreactive ones were significantly reduced by siplizumab. It seemed that naive T cells were more diverse than memory cells and were major contributors to the alloresponse. Unstimulated subsets were the mapping target of only a minor fraction of alloreactive clones.

Assay: immunoSEQ multiplex PCR; the TCRdb copy retains only in-frame clones and omits some. The table shows 110,000 or so clones, with roughly nine tenths occurring only once. This receptor was identified in a human donor in good health. The sequenced material came from Tregs sorted from blood.

CDR3 protein: CASSFLNGGNQPQHF. The CDR3 nucleotides are TGTGCCAGCAGCTTTCTAAACGGGGGCAATCAGCCCCAGCATTTT. This sequence joins TRBV5-6 and TRBJ1-5; D gene unclear. V was trimmed by 2 bases and J by 2 bases, leaving 11 bases between them. The CDR3 contains 15 residues. The V gene's germline CDR1 is SGHDT and CDR2 YYEEEE. The entire variable domain, with the rest obtained from reference TRBV5-6 and TRBJ1-5, is as follows: DAGVTQSPTHLIKTRGQQVTLRCSPKSGHDTVSWYQQALGQGPQFIFQYYEEEERQRGNFPDRFSGHQFPNYSSELNVNALLLGDSALYLCASSFLNGGNQPQHFGDGTRLSIL.